This T cell receptor (beta chain) was found in a study of graft-versus-host responses after intestinal transplantation. The study, taken as a whole, reports: Within the allografts of patients who had graft-donor T cell macrochimerism, graft-versus-host to host-versus-graft clonal ratios were high.

Notes on this clone: Its antigen is still unknown.

TCRdb's table, derived via immunoSEQ multiplex PCR, lists solely in-frame clones and lacks some. The sample carries about 89,000 clones, roughly 90% recorded once. V lost 3 bases to trimming and J lost 1 base; unmatched junction nucleotides: 6. The V gene's germline CDR1 is LNHDA and CDR2 SQIVND (reference sequence). This CDR3 comprises 16 residues. This chain joins TRBV19 and TRBJ2-1, with 7 bases aligning to TRBD2. The source was unstimulated CD4+ T cells sorted from spleen or lymph node cells, collected before intestinal transplant. The TCR was taken from a human donor who received an intestinal transplant. CDR3 loop: CASSMGGKLSYNEQFF. CDR3 DNA sequence: TGTGCCAGTAGTATGGGGGGGAAATTGTCCTACAATGAGCAGTTCTTC.